This passage covers 13 T cell receptor beta chains from one sample sequenced in a study of shared clonotypes between healthy human individuals. Sequenced by immunoSEQ multiplex PCR; TCRdb stores in-frame clones only, minus some. The sample has 950,000 to 1,100,000 clones, more than 60% seen once. Sequencing was done on a sample of memory CD4+ T cells sorted from blood. The subset was: CD45RA-negative fraction. These receptors came from a man younger than 35 in good health.

The V call is TRBV2, the J call TRBJ2-5; 10 bases fit TRBD2. Germline assignment: CDR1 SNHLY and CDR2 FYNNEI. CDR3 length equals 15 residues. The V segment lost 4 bases and the J segment 4 bases; nucleotides outside the gene matches: 6. The CDR3 loop is CASSGLAGVAETQYF. The CDR3 DNA reads TGTGCCAGCAGTGGTCTAGCGGGAGTCGCAGAGACCCAGTACTTC.

In the case of this clone: In the same sample, other DNA sequences code for this CDR3. CDR3 in amino acids: CASKGYTEAFF. The CDR3 DNA reads as TGTGCCAGTAAGGGTTACACTGAAGCTTTCTTT. The chain combines TRBV19 with TRBJ1-1, with D uncertain. The CDR3 is 11 amino acids. In germline, CDR1 is LNHDA, CDR2 SQIVND (reference sequence). Trimming took 7 bases from V and 3 from J, leaving 6 bases between them.

This clone was counted once. The chain couples TRBV19 to TRBJ2-2; 13 positions match TRBD2. Germline CDR1 reads LNHDA; CDR2 reads SQIVND (reference sequence). The CDR3 is 18 residues long. The trim removed 10 bases at V and 5 bases at J, leaving 16 bases unmatched. CDR3 protein: CATASPTGLAGVTGELFF. CDR3 bases: TGTGCCACCGCTAGTCCGACCGGACTAGCGGGAGTAACCGGGGAGCTGTTTTTT. Full variable domain (rest looked up from reference TRBV19 and TRBJ2-2): DGGITQSPKYLFRKEGQNVTLSCEQNLNHDAMYWYRQDPGQGLRLIYYSQIVNDFQKGDIAEGYSVSREKKESFPLTVTSAQKNPTAFYLCATASPTGLAGVTGELFFGEGSRLTVL.

The chain links TRBV11-2 to TRBJ1-1, with D tentatively TRBD1 (5 bases). The V end lost 5 bases, the J end lost 4 bases, and 8 bases lay between the germline ends. Looked up from germline, CDR1 is SGHAT and CDR2 is FQNNGV. CDR3 length equals 12 residues. The DNA of the CDR3 is TGTGCCAGCAGCCCAACAGGCACTGAAGCTTTCTTT. As protein: CASSPTGTEAFF.

The chain uses TRBV11-2 and TRBJ2-7; D remains ambiguous. Trimming stripped 7 bases from V and 2 bases from J, with 12 bases between. The CDR3 runs 13 residues. The V gene's germline CDR1 is SGHAT and CDR2 FQNNGV. CDR3 coding DNA: TGTGCCAGCAACCCCGACACCCCCTACGAGCAGTACTTC. This codes for CASNPDTPYEQYF.

The chain is built from TRBV6-1 and TRBJ2-3; the D call may be TRBD1 or TRBD2 (6 bases each). Germline V lookup: CDR1 MNHNS, CDR2 SASEGT. This CDR3 has 18 amino acids. V lost 4 bases to trimming and J lost 6 bases, with 26 bases between them. CDR3 residues: CASSAAQRQFQGRDTQYF. The CDR3 DNA sequence: TGTGCCAGCAGTGCCGCCCAAAGACAGTTTCAGGGGAGGGATACGCAGTATTTT.

On this clone: The sample contains more than one DNA sequence encoding this CDR3. J is TRBJ2-7 and V is TRBV18, with 7 bases matching TRBD1. The CDR3 has 13 residues. V was pared by 4 bases and J by 1 base, with 1 base of the junction left unmatched. Looked up from germline, CDR1 is KGHSH and CDR2 is LQKENI. The CDR3 coding sequence is TGTGCCAGCTCACGGGGACAGTCCTACGAGCAGTACTTC. This sequence encodes CASSRGQSYEQYF.

The sample holds a few counts of this clone. This sequence joins TRBV29-1 and TRBJ2-7; possibly TRBD1 for D (5 bases). This CDR3 spans 12 amino acids. CDR1 and CDR2 (germline): SQVTM, ANQGSEA. Trimming removed 7 bases from V and 2 bases from J, with 12 bases in between. The CDR3 sequence: CSAGWGPYEQYF. CDR3 coding DNA: TGCAGCGCTGGGTGGGGCCCCTACGAGCAGTACTTC.

The chain joins TRBV19 to TRBJ2-7; 8 nucleotides align to TRBD1. The CDR3 loop spans 16 amino acids. The V segment lost 5 bases and the J segment 2 bases; nucleotides outside the gene matches: 11. The germline CDR1 and CDR2 sequences are LNHDA and SQIVND (reference sequence). CDR3 amino acids: CASSEPSGGDPYEQYF. Here the CDR3 DNA reads TGTGCCAGTAGTGAACCATCAGGGGGCGATCCCTACGAGCAGTACTTC. Drawing the rest from reference TRBV19 and TRBJ2-7, the complete variable domain is DGGITQSPKYLFRKEGQNVTLSCEQNLNHDAMYWYRQDPGQGLRLIYYSQIVNDFQKGDIAEGYSVSREKKESFPLTVTSAQKNPTAFYLCASSEPSGGDPYEQYFGPGTRLTVT.

V gene TRBV6-5 combines with J gene TRBJ1-3, with no clear D. The CDR3 length is 16 residues. Germline V gene data show CDR1 as MNHEY and CDR2 as SVGAGI. Trimming took 2 bases from V and 0 from J, leaving 11 bases between them. CDR3 coding DNA: TGTGCCAGCAGTTACGGGGATCTCTACTCTGGAAACACCATATATTTT. Protein: CASSYGDLYSGNTIYF.

This clone was seen more than once but under ten times. This chain joins TRBV18 and TRBJ2-5; TRBD1 matches at 9 bases. CDR3 length: 15 amino acids. Germline values: CDR1 KGHSH, CDR2 LQKENI. V trimming: 4 bases; J trimming: 0 bases; junction bases outside the gene matches: 3. CDR3 in amino acids: CASSQTGGYQETQYF. CDR3 nucleotide sequence: TGTGCCAGCTCACAGACAGGGGGTTACCAAGAGACCCAGTACTTC. The full variable domain, with the rest looked up from reference TRBV18 and TRBJ2-5, is NAGVMQNPRHLVRRRGQEARLRCSPMKGHSHVYWYRQLPEEGLKFMVYLQKENIIDESGMPKERFSAEFPKEGPSILRIQQVVRGDSAAYFCASSQTGGYQETQYFGPGTRLLVL.

This sequence joins TRBV30 and TRBJ2-6; TRBD1 is a possible D gene (6 bases). The CDR3 contains 16 residues. Germline V gives CDR1 GTSNPN, CDR2 SVGIG (reference sequence). Trimming cost V 3 bases and J 0 bases, with 12 bases left between them. CDR3 amino acids: CAWSRTASSGANVLTF. The CDR3 DNA follows: TGTGCCTGGAGCAGGACAGCCAGCTCTGGGGCCAACGTCCTGACTTTC.

A word on this clone: Other DNA sequences of this sample code for an identical CDR3. This rearrangement joins TRBV7-2 to TRBJ1-1; the D gene is possibly TRBD1 (5 bases). The CDR3 runs 13 residues. Trimming took 4 bases from V and 0 from J, leaving 6 bases between them. Germline CDR1 is SGHTA and CDR2 is FQGNSA. CDR3 loop: CASSSRVNTEAFF. CDR3 in DNA: TGTGCCAGCAGCTCCAGGGTGAACACTGAAGCTTTCTTT.